The rows below give T cell receptor beta chains drawn from one sample of a study of cytomegalovirus exposure and HLA in healthy donors. Assay used: immunoSEQ multiplex PCR; TCRdb lists only in-frame clones, some missing. Of just under 250,000 clones detected, roughly 82% appear once; the ten largest clones hold 5% to 6%. Sequencing used PBMCs. These receptors all come from a woman aged 40-49 years in good health and CMV-seropositive. CDR3s include the opening cysteine and the closing phenylalanine or tryptophan. Fields, in order: CDR3 DNA, CDR3 protein, J gene, CDR3 length, D gene, V gene, clone size. The D gene is left open where the match is weak. Size is omitted from some rows. Given values are once, few, many or a class for expanded clones.

CDR3nt: TGTGCCAGCAGTTCCCCCCGAGGTTTACAGGGGAGAATCCAAGAGACCCAGTACTTC
CDR3aa: CASSSPRGLQGRIQETQYF
j_gene: TRBJ2-5
len: 19
d_gene: TRBD1
v_gene: TRBV27
abundance: NA

CDR3nt: TGTGCCAGCGGTTGGGACAGCGTTGGCTCACCCCTCCACTTT
CDR3aa: CASGWDSVGSPLHF
j_gene: TRBJ1-6
len: 14
d_gene: TRBD1
v_gene: TRBV11-3
abundance: NA

CDR3nt: TGTGCCAGCAGTCTCCGCCGGGGGGGCACAGATACGCAGTATTTT
CDR3aa: CASSLRRGGTDTQYF
j_gene: TRBJ2-3
len: 15
d_gene: TRBD2
v_gene: TRBV9
abundance: NA

CDR3nt: TGTGCCAGCAGGTCAGGGGGCTCAACCAAAAACATTCAGTACTTC
CDR3aa: CASRSGGSTKNIQYF
j_gene: TRBJ2-4
len: 15
d_gene: TRBD1
v_gene: TRBV27
abundance: NA

CDR3nt: TGTGCCAGCAGCTTCGAGACGTGGGCGCGTTCGTACGAGCAGTACTTC
CDR3aa: CASSFETWARSYEQYF
j_gene: TRBJ2-7
len: 16
d_gene: NA
v_gene: TRBV11-1
abundance: NA

CDR3nt: TGTGCCATCAGCTCCACAGAGCTCGGGACTAGCGGCTACGAGCAGTACTTC
CDR3aa: CAISSTELGTSGYEQYF
j_gene: TRBJ2-7
len: 17
d_gene: TRBD2
v_gene: TRBV10-3
abundance: NA

CDR3nt: TGTGCTAGTGGTTTGTTTGGACTAGCGGGAGAGGAGACCCAGTACTTC
CDR3aa: CASGLFGLAGEETQYF
j_gene: TRBJ2-5
len: 16
d_gene: TRBD2
v_gene: TRBV12-5
abundance: NA

CDR3nt: TGTGCCATCACCATCGAGCCCCAAGAGACCCAGTACTTC
CDR3aa: CAITIEPQETQYF
j_gene: TRBJ2-5
len: 13
d_gene: NA
v_gene: TRBV10-3
abundance: NA

CDR3nt: TGCAGCGTTAAAGCTTACAATGAGCAGTTCTTC
CDR3aa: CSVKAYNEQFF
j_gene: TRBJ2-1
len: 11
d_gene: NA
v_gene: TRBV29-1
abundance: NA

CDR3nt: TGTGCCAGCAGCTTATCCCACGGAGTAAGCTCCTACGAGCAGTACTTC
CDR3aa: CASSLSHGVSSYEQYF
j_gene: TRBJ2-7
len: 16
d_gene: NA
v_gene: TRBV7-3
abundance: NA

CDR3nt: TGTGCCAGCAGCCCTCGAGTCCTCCTTTATAATTCCCCCCTCCACTTT
CDR3aa: CASSPRVLLYNSPLHF
j_gene: TRBJ1-6
len: 16
d_gene: NA
v_gene: TRBV2
abundance: NA

CDR3nt: TGTGCCAGCAGCCCCAGCAGGGCAGACACTGAAGCTTTCTTT
CDR3aa: CASSPSRADTEAFF
j_gene: TRBJ1-1
len: 14
d_gene: NA
v_gene: TRBV7-3
abundance: NA

CDR3nt: TGTGCCAGTACCAGGGACAGGGAAGAGACCCAGTACTTC
CDR3aa: CASTRDREETQYF
j_gene: TRBJ2-5
len: 13
d_gene: TRBD1
v_gene: TRBV19
abundance: NA

CDR3nt: TGTGCCAGCAGCCAGGAGGGGAGCCAGCCCCAGCATTTT
CDR3aa: CASSQEGSQPQHF
j_gene: TRBJ1-5
len: 13
d_gene: NA
v_gene: TRBV7-9
abundance: NA

CDR3nt: TGTGCCTGGAGTGTACGGCCGGGGGTAAACACTGAAGCTTTCTTT
CDR3aa: CAWSVRPGVNTEAFF
j_gene: TRBJ1-1
len: 15
d_gene: NA
v_gene: TRBV30
abundance: few

CDR3nt: TGCGCCAGCAGCTTGGACGGCGGGAGGGCTGAAGAATACTTC
CDR3aa: CASSLDGGRAEEYF
j_gene: TRBJ2-4
len: 14
d_gene: TRBD2
v_gene: TRBV5-1
abundance: NA

CDR3nt: TGTGCCAGCTCACCAGAGACAGGCAATCAGCCCCAGCATTTT
CDR3aa: CASSPETGNQPQHF
j_gene: TRBJ1-5
len: 14
d_gene: NA
v_gene: TRBV18
abundance: NA

CDR3nt: TGTGCCAGCTCAAATGATGCAGGGGGTCAGCCCCAGCATTTT
CDR3aa: CASSNDAGGQPQHF
j_gene: TRBJ1-5
len: 14
d_gene: TRBD1
v_gene: TRBV18
abundance: NA

CDR3nt: TGTGCCAGCAGCTTAGGTGGGACAGGGATCTACGAGCAGTACTTC
CDR3aa: CASSLGGTGIYEQYF
j_gene: TRBJ2-7
len: 15
d_gene: TRBD1
v_gene: TRBV11-2
abundance: NA

CDR3nt: TGCGCCCCAGACCGGCAGGAAAATGTTTACGAGCAGTACTTC
CDR3aa: CAPDRQENVYEQYF
j_gene: TRBJ2-7
len: 14
d_gene: NA
v_gene: TRBV5-1
abundance: NA

CDR3nt: TGCGCCAGCAGCAGCGGGGGGGCCGGGGATACGCAGTATTTT
CDR3aa: CASSSGGAGDTQYF
j_gene: TRBJ2-3
len: 14
d_gene: TRBD2
v_gene: TRBV5-1
abundance: NA

CDR3nt: TGTGCCAGCAGTGACCCCAGGGCTGGCGGAAACACCATATATTTT
CDR3aa: CASSDPRAGGNTIYF
j_gene: TRBJ1-3
len: 15
d_gene: NA
v_gene: TRBV6-1
abundance: NA

CDR3nt: TGTGCCAGCAGTTACTCGCGGTGGAACACCGGGGAGCTGTTTTTT
CDR3aa: CASSYSRWNTGELFF
j_gene: TRBJ2-2
len: 15
d_gene: NA
v_gene: TRBV6-5
abundance: once

CDR3nt: TGTGCCAGCAACACACTAGCGGGAGGCACAGATACGCAGTATTTT
CDR3aa: CASNTLAGGTDTQYF
j_gene: TRBJ2-3
len: 15
d_gene: TRBD2
v_gene: TRBV27
abundance: once

CDR3nt: TGTGCCAGCAGGGACACCCAAAATGCGAGGGAGCAGTACTTC
CDR3aa: CASRDTQNAREQYF
j_gene: TRBJ2-7
len: 14
d_gene: NA
v_gene: TRBV6-1
abundance: NA

CDR3nt: TGTGCCAGCACCCTACTAGCGGGGGTGTGGAATGAGCAGTTCTTC
CDR3aa: CASTLLAGVWNEQFF
j_gene: TRBJ2-1
len: 15
d_gene: TRBD2
v_gene: TRBV6-1
abundance: NA

CDR3nt: TGTGCCAGCAGCTTAGACAGCCGCTCTGGAAACACCATATATTTT
CDR3aa: CASSLDSRSGNTIYF
j_gene: TRBJ1-3
len: 15
d_gene: NA
v_gene: TRBV7-2
abundance: NA

CDR3nt: TGTGCCAGCACCCTGGGACTTAGGTACAATGAGCAGTTCTTC
CDR3aa: CASTLGLRYNEQFF
j_gene: TRBJ2-1
len: 14
d_gene: NA
v_gene: TRBV28
abundance: NA

CDR3nt: TGTGCCAGCAGCTTGCGCCGGGATACTGAAGCTTTCTTT
CDR3aa: CASSLRRDTEAFF
j_gene: TRBJ1-1
len: 13
d_gene: NA
v_gene: TRBV5-6
abundance: NA

CDR3nt: TGTGCCAGCGGGGGACTAGCCAAAAACATTCAGTACTTC
CDR3aa: CASGGLAKNIQYF
j_gene: TRBJ2-4
len: 13
d_gene: NA
v_gene: TRBV27
abundance: NA

CDR3nt: TGTGCCAGCAGCCCAAGGGATGGGGGACAGGGGAATTACGAGCAGTACTTC
CDR3aa: CASSPRDGGQGNYEQYF
j_gene: TRBJ2-7
len: 17
d_gene: TRBD1
v_gene: TRBV7-9
abundance: NA

CDR3nt: TGCGCCAGCAGGCGGGGGGACTACGAGCAGTACTTC
CDR3aa: CASRRGDYEQYF
j_gene: TRBJ2-7
len: 12
d_gene: TRBD2
v_gene: TRBV5-1
abundance: NA

CDR3nt: TGTGCCAGCAGGGCTTGGCGGGATAATTCACCCCCCCACTTT
CDR3aa: CASRAWRDNSPPHF
j_gene: TRBJ1-6
len: 14
d_gene: NA
v_gene: TRBV25-1
abundance: few

CDR3nt: TGCGCCAGCAGCCAAGAGCCTAGCGGGGGCTCTTTCTCCTACGAGCAGTACTTC
CDR3aa: CASSQEPSGGSFSYEQYF
j_gene: TRBJ2-7
len: 18
d_gene: TRBD2
v_gene: TRBV4-3
abundance: NA

CDR3nt: TGCAGCGGATCGAGCGGTGGGAACACTGAAGCTTTCTTT
CDR3aa: CSGSSGGNTEAFF
j_gene: TRBJ1-1
len: 13
d_gene: NA
v_gene: TRBV29-1
abundance: few

CDR3nt: TGTGCCAGCAGAGACGACAGAATAGCCAAAAACATTCAGTACTTC
CDR3aa: CASRDDRIAKNIQYF
j_gene: TRBJ2-4
len: 15
d_gene: NA
v_gene: TRBV7-9
abundance: NA

CDR3nt: TGTGCCAGCAGTTGGAGGGAGAGGGGTTACACCGGGGAGCTGTTTTTT
CDR3aa: CASSWRERGYTGELFF
j_gene: TRBJ2-2
len: 16
d_gene: NA
v_gene: TRBV27
abundance: NA

CDR3nt: TGTGCCATCAGAGGACAGGGAGGTCAGGAGACCCAGTACTTC
CDR3aa: CAIRGQGGQETQYF
j_gene: TRBJ2-5
len: 14
d_gene: TRBD1
v_gene: TRBV10-3
abundance: few

CDR3nt: TGCGCCAGGGGGGTCAGCGGGAGTCCCAAAAACATTCAGTACTTC
CDR3aa: CARGVSGSPKNIQYF
j_gene: TRBJ2-4
len: 15
d_gene: TRBD2
v_gene: TRBV4-3
abundance: few

CDR3nt: TGTGCCTGGAGTATAAAAACAGGGGGCGCACCATTAGCGGCCCAGTACTTC
CDR3aa: CAWSIKTGGAPLAAQYF
j_gene: TRBJ2-5
len: 17
d_gene: TRBD1
v_gene: TRBV30
abundance: NA

CDR3nt: TGTGCCAGCAGCGCCCGCGACCTGTGGGAGGGCTACACCTTC
CDR3aa: CASSARDLWEGYTF
j_gene: TRBJ1-2
len: 14
d_gene: NA
v_gene: TRBV7-9
abundance: NA

CDR3nt: TGCGCCAGCAGCCAAGGGCGGAACTCCTACGAGCAGTACTTC
CDR3aa: CASSQGRNSYEQYF
j_gene: TRBJ2-7
len: 14
d_gene: NA
v_gene: TRBV4-1
abundance: NA

CDR3nt: TGTGCCAGCCGCACAGGGGGAGACCACAATGAGCAGTTCTTC
CDR3aa: CASRTGGDHNEQFF
j_gene: TRBJ2-1
len: 14
d_gene: TRBD1
v_gene: TRBV5-4
abundance: NA

CDR3nt: TGTGCCAGCTCACCACCGGACAGGGTCACATACAATGAGCAGTTCTTC
CDR3aa: CASSPPDRVTYNEQFF
j_gene: TRBJ2-1
len: 16
d_gene: TRBD1
v_gene: TRBV18
abundance: NA

CDR3nt: TGTGCCAGCAGCCAAGACCTCTTACAGGGAAGTTCCTACGAGCAGTACTTC
CDR3aa: CASSQDLLQGSSYEQYF
j_gene: TRBJ2-7
len: 17
d_gene: NA
v_gene: TRBV4-2
abundance: NA

CDR3nt: TGTGCCAGCAGGGCAATAGAGGTGAATGAGCAGTTCTTC
CDR3aa: CASRAIEVNEQFF
j_gene: TRBJ2-1
len: 13
d_gene: NA
v_gene: TRBV27
abundance: NA

CDR3nt: TGTGCCAGCAGCCGGGACAGGGGGCACGAGCAGTACTTC
CDR3aa: CASSRDRGHEQYF
j_gene: TRBJ2-7
len: 13
d_gene: TRBD1
v_gene: TRBV13
abundance: few

CDR3nt: TGTGCCAGCAGCTTGGGCCAACAGGGCCGGGAGCAGTACTTC
CDR3aa: CASSLGQQGREQYF
j_gene: TRBJ2-7
len: 14
d_gene: NA
v_gene: TRBV5-6
abundance: NA

CDR3nt: TGTGCCAGCAGCATGGACCGGGACTACCGCACAGATACGCAGTATTTT
CDR3aa: CASSMDRDYRTDTQYF
j_gene: TRBJ2-3
len: 16
d_gene: TRBD2
v_gene: TRBV5-6
abundance: NA

CDR3nt: TGTGCCAGCAGCCCTCTCAACACTGAAGCTTTCTTT
CDR3aa: CASSPLNTEAFF
j_gene: TRBJ1-1
len: 12
d_gene: NA
v_gene: TRBV7-6
abundance: NA

CDR3nt: TGTGCCAGCAGTGAAAGAGGGGGCCTGAACACTGAAGCTTTCTTT
CDR3aa: CASSERGGLNTEAFF
j_gene: TRBJ1-1
len: 15
d_gene: TRBD1
v_gene: TRBV25-1
abundance: NA

CDR3nt: TGTGCCAGCAGATTAGCCGGGACAGGGGGCTCCTACAATGAGCAGTTCTTC
CDR3aa: CASRLAGTGGSYNEQFF
j_gene: TRBJ2-1
len: 17
d_gene: TRBD1
v_gene: TRBV5-8
abundance: NA

CDR3nt: TGTGCCAGCGGACAGGTTCGGAATCAGCCCCAGCATTTT
CDR3aa: CASGQVRNQPQHF
j_gene: TRBJ1-5
len: 13
d_gene: TRBD1
v_gene: TRBV6-1
abundance: NA

CDR3nt: TGCGCCTCCCAAGGGCAGGGGGCCCCAGATACGCAGTATTTT
CDR3aa: CASQGQGAPDTQYF
j_gene: TRBJ2-3
len: 14
d_gene: TRBD1
v_gene: TRBV5-1
abundance: NA

CDR3nt: TGTGCCAGCAGCTTAGCCGACAGGCTAGGCTATGGAAACACCATATATTTT
CDR3aa: CASSLADRLGYGNTIYF
j_gene: TRBJ1-3
len: 17
d_gene: NA
v_gene: TRBV7-9
abundance: few